This note documents a single T cell receptor beta chain sequence. The record originates from a study of blood T cell repertoires in COVID-19. Study overall: Material from acute and convalescent COVID-19 was sourced from the United States, Italy and Spain. PBMCs, B-cell-depleted T cells, or T cells were the source of the cDNA or gDNA that made up the material.

The CDR3 loop spans 15 amino acids. Germline CDR1 MGHDK, CDR2 SYGVNS. V lost 7 bases and J 2 bases, leaving 18 bases between the germline ends. Authors' processing steps: Reference gene primer amplification in the assay estimated nucleated cell counts. Data came from immunoSEQ multiplex PCR; TCRdb stores just in-frame clones and leaves some out. V and J calls plus clone size are reproduced from that table; the DNA served to infer D and trimming. The table includes around 270,000 clones, 88% detected once. The receptor comes from a man aged 60 to 69 who had recovered from COVID-19. Sequenced input: peripheral blood. J is TRBJ2-7 and V is TRBV25-1; D might be TRBD2 (6 bases). CDR3 in DNA: TGTGCCAGCATGCCAACGGGGGTGTTACCCTACGAGCAGTACTTC. It codes for CASMPTGVLPYEQYF.